The sequence of this TCR beta chain was determined in a study of PD-1 blockade in classical Hodgkin lymphoma. The data were produced by immunoSEQ multiplex PCR, yet TCRdb's version contains in-frame clones alone and is incomplete. The table shows some 45,000 clones, with just under 80% occurring only once. CDR1 MDHEN and CDR2 SYDVKM come from the germline V gene. The CDR3 has 16 residues. The V and J ends lost 10 bases and 4 bases respectively, with 25 bases between them. Time point described: cycle 4 day 1 (C4D1), after less than 7 weeks of nivolumab. There was relapse after autologous stem cell transplantation in every patient, and there was variation in brentuximab vedotin exposure.

Sequencing was performed on peripheral blood mononuclear cells (PBMCs), taken before the fourth cycle of nivolumab. This receptor was taken from a human donor with classical Hodgkin lymphoma. V and J are TRBV28 and TRBJ1-1; D not certain. The CDR3 spells CATVPLKGNSRTEAFF. DNA of the CDR3: TGTGCCACCGTCCCATTGAAGGGAAACTCGCGCACTGAAGCTTTCTTT.